The 21 T cell receptor beta chains reported below all come from one sample, sequenced in a study of circulating and synovial CD4+ cells in juvenile arthritis. TCRdb's copy holds only in-frame clones and misses some; the assay was immunoSEQ multiplex PCR. Here the sample spans 36,000 or so clones, 90% to 95% being singletons. Material for sequencing was CD4+ T cells from blood. The receptors shown here come from a human donor with juvenile idiopathic arthritis.

This clone was recorded once. This chain connects TRBV9 to TRBJ2-1; 8 bases line up with TRBD2. After removal of 4 bases from V and 7 bases from J, the junction contained 13 bases not matched to a gene. The length of the CDR3 is 16 residues. CDR1 is SGDLS and CDR2 is YYNGEE in the germline V gene. The chain's CDR3 is CASSIQAGVLLNEQFF. In DNA form, the CDR3 reads TGTGCCAGCAGCATCCAAGCGGGGGTCCTATTGAATGAGCAGTTCTTC.

The chain carries TRBV29-1 and TRBJ2-3; a possible D gene is TRBD2 (7 bases). The CDR3 covers 15 residues. Per germline, CDR1 SQVTM and CDR2 ANQGSEA. V gave up 0 bases and J gave up 6 bases, with 16 bases separating them. Written as DNA, the CDR3 is TGCAGCGTTGAAGATCTCGGGGGGCAAGGGGATACGCAGTATTTT. Its translation: CSVEDLGGQGDTQYF.

V usage is TRBV6-4 and J usage is TRBJ2-7; D gene uncertain. The CDR3 extends over 13 amino acids. Germline CDR1 and CDR2: MRHNA and SNTAGT. V gave up 3 bases and J gave up 7 bases, with 13 bases separating them. This chain's CDR3 is CASSEARLSEQYF. The DNA of the CDR3 is TGTGCCAGCAGTGAAGCTCGATTATCAGAGCAGTACTTC.

V usage is TRBV6-5 and J usage is TRBJ2-1; the match to TRBD2 covers 10 bases. With V trimmed by 2 bases and J by 6 bases, 4 bases remained unmatched. The CDR3 is 15 amino acids. The germline V gene encodes CDR1 MNHEY and CDR2 SVGAGI. The CDR3 DNA reads as TGTGCCAGCAGTTACAGCGGGGGGGCGGGCAATGAGCAGTTCTTC. This gives the protein CASSYSGGAGNEQFF.

This chain joins TRBV7-2 and TRBJ2-1, with a tentative D call TRBD1 (6 bases). This CDR3 spans 15 amino acids. Between the trimmed V and J ends, which lost 5 bases and 5 bases, there was a span of 16 bases. Germline loops: CDR1 SGHTA, CDR2 FQGNSA. This chain's CDR3 is CASSPRGHPNNEQFF. CDR3 DNA sequence: TGTGCCAGCAGCCCAAGGGGACACCCAAACAATGAGCAGTTCTTC.

This clone was seen only once. The sample has other DNA sequences that encode this CDR3 too. The chain employs TRBV11-2 and TRBJ1-6, with D hard to call. V dropped 1 base and J dropped 0 bases, with 4 bases sitting between them. This CDR3 spans 15 amino acids. The V gene's germline CDR1 is SGHAT and CDR2 FQNNGV. The CDR3 reads CASSLGSSYNSPLHF. DNA of the CDR3: TGTGCCAGCAGCTTAGGGAGCTCCTATAATTCACCCCTCCACTTT.

The chain has TRBV7-9 and TRBJ2-7; D gene uncertain. The CDR3 spans 17 residues. Germline V gives CDR1 SEHNR, CDR2 FQNEAQ (reference sequence). The V end lost 2 bases, the J end lost 0 bases, and 17 bases lay between the germline ends. The CDR3 loop is CASSLRLGVGDSYEQYF. CDR3 bases: TGTGCCAGCAGCTTAAGGTTGGGCGTAGGTGACTCCTACGAGCAGTACTTC.

Details on this clone: One end of the junction varies from germline; a read error may be responsible. Different DNA sequences within this sample yield the same CDR3. The chain uses TRBV19 and TRBJ1-6, with a weak D call TRBD1 (6 bases). Looked up from germline, CDR1 is LNHDA and CDR2 is SQIVND (reference sequence). This CDR3 has 13 amino acids. CDR3 DNA: TGTGCCAGTAATACAGGGTCCGATTCCCCCCTCCACTTT. It is translated as CASNTGSDSPLHF.

In DNA, the CDR3 is TGCGCCAGCAGCTTGGTAACCCTAGCGGGGTCCTACGAGCAGTACTTC. Its protein is CASSLVTLAGSYEQYF. V usage is TRBV5-1 and J usage is TRBJ2-7; 9 bases agree with TRBD2. The germline gives CDR1 SGHRS, CDR2 YFSETQ. The ends lost 0 bases at V and 1 base at J; junction bases unmatched: 5. The length of the CDR3 is 16 residues. The variable domain in full, completed from reference TRBV5-1 and TRBJ2-7, reads KAGVTQTPRYLIKTRGQQVTLSCSPISGHRSVSWYQQTPGQGLQFLFEYFSETQRNKGNFPGRFSGRQFSNSRSEMNVSTLELGDSALYLCASSLVTLAGSYEQYFGPGTRLTVT.

V and J are TRBV20-1 and TRBJ1-4; no firm D call. The CDR3 extends over 11 amino acids. The V end was cut by 4 bases, the J end by 6 bases, with 6 bases between. Germline CDR1 DFQATT, CDR2 SNEGSKA (reference sequence). The CDR3 bases are TGCAGTGCTAACTCGTATGAAAAACTGTTTTTT. This translates into CSANSYEKLFF.

The gene calls are TRBV6-6 and TRBJ1-1; D is perhaps TRBD1 (6 bases). The V gene lost 4 bases and the J gene lost 3 bases, with 9 bases spanning the gap. CDR1 MNHNY and CDR2 SVGAGI come from the germline V gene (reference sequence). CDR3 length: 13 residues. This CDR3 reads CASSSGGDTEAFF. CDR3 DNA: TGTGCCAGCAGTTCGGGGGGCGACACTGAAGCTTTCTTT.

V usage is TRBV30 and J usage is TRBJ2-1, with D possibly TRBD2 on 7 matching bases. V gave up 2 bases and J gave up 0 bases, with 14 bases separating them. Germline CDR1 GTSNPN, CDR2 SVGIG (reference sequence). The CDR3 is made up of 16 amino acids. Written as DNA, the CDR3 is TGTGCCTGGAGTAACTCCGGGGGGCTCTCCTACAATGAGCAGTTCTTC. It encodes CAWSNSGGLSYNEQFF.

The chain is built from TRBV5-4 and TRBJ2-1; 7 positions match TRBD1. The V and J ends lost 6 bases and 2 bases, in that order; junction bases with no gene match: 8. Germline assignment: CDR1 SGHNT and CDR2 YYREEE (reference sequence). The CDR3 spans 15 residues. The CDR3 loop reads CASISRDSPYNEQFF. The DNA for the CDR3 is TGTGCCAGCATTAGTAGGGACAGTCCCTACAATGAGCAGTTCTTC.

The V and J genes are TRBV27 and TRBJ2-3; TRBD1 matches 12 bases. Germline V CDR1 and CDR2: MNHEY, SMNVEV (reference sequence). This CDR3 comprises 15 residues. V trimming: 4 bases; J trimming: 4 bases; junction bases outside the gene matches: 3. CDR3 protein: CASSSGTGGPDTQYF. In DNA, the CDR3 is TGTGCCAGCAGTTCCGGGACAGGGGGCCCAGATACGCAGTATTTT.

The J gene is TRBJ2-4, the V gene TRBV2, with a tentative D call TRBD2 (7 bases). V was clipped by 4 bases and J by 8 bases, with 18 bases between them. Germline CDR1 reads SNHLY; CDR2 reads FYNNEI. This CDR3 is built from 15 residues. The CDR3 bases are TGTGCCAGCAGTGCCCTCGGGCAGGGGAGGGACATTCAGTACTTC. Translating it yields CASSALGQGRDIQYF.

The rearrangement joins TRBV5-1 to TRBJ1-3; the D is unclear. Germline-derived CDR1 and CDR2 are SGHRS and YFSETQ. The CDR3 spans 15 residues. V was cut by 0 bases and J by 4 bases, with 11 bases left in between. In nucleotides, the CDR3 is TGCGCCAGCAGCTTGGTACAGAAATTAGGAAACACCATATATTTT. Translation gives CASSLVQKLGNTIYF.

This clone is a singleton in its sample. This sequence joins TRBV7-9 and TRBJ1-1; D ambiguous. Germline loops: CDR1 SEHNR, CDR2 FQNEAQ (reference sequence). Between the trimmed V and J ends, which lost 5 bases and 3 bases, there was a span of 16 bases. The CDR3 is 15 amino acids. The CDR3, as DNA: TGTGCCAGCAGCGCGCCCGGGGTTGGGGACACTGAAGCTTTCTTT. Translated: CASSAPGVGDTEAFF.

The chain employs TRBV19 and TRBJ1-2; no clear D gene. This CDR3 has 14 residues. Trimming took 3 bases from V and 0 from J, leaving 8 bases between them. Germline V gene lookup returns CDR1 LNHDA and CDR2 SQIVND (reference sequence). CDR3 coding DNA: TGTGCCAGTAGTATCCAGACTTCTAACTATGGCTACACCTTC. It specifies CASSIQTSNYGYTF.

This sequence joins TRBV5-4 and TRBJ1-3; 7 bases match TRBD1. This CDR3 is 16 amino acids long. CDR1 is SGHNT and CDR2 is YYREEE in the germline V gene (reference sequence). V lost 4 bases to trimming and J lost 0 bases; unmatched junction nucleotides: 7. CDR3 sequence (DNA): TGTGCCAGCAGCCCGCGACAGGGCTCCTCTGGAAACACCATATATTTT. It is translated as CASSPRQGSSGNTIYF.

V gene TRBV25-1 combines with J gene TRBJ1-1, with D tentatively TRBD1 (6 bases). The CDR3 length is 15 residues. Germline CDR1 MGHDK, CDR2 SYGVNS. Trimming took 4 bases from V and 1 from J, leaving 13 bases between them. CDR3 protein: CASSVSGTKNTEAFF. The CDR3 nucleotides are TGTGCCAGCAGTGTCTCCGGGACAAAGAACACTGAAGCTTTCTTT.

The chain joins TRBV5-1 to TRBJ2-7; TRBD1 agrees at 8 bases. The CDR3 runs 13 residues. V shed 6 bases, J shed 5 bases, and the junction held 7 bases outside the gene matches. Per the germline V gene, CDR1 is SGHRS and CDR2 is YFSETQ. The CDR3 loop is CASKEDRVDEQYF. The CDR3, as DNA: TGCGCCAGCAAGGAGGACAGGGTGGACGAGCAGTACTTC.